This T cell receptor beta chain was sequenced in a study of shared clonotypes between healthy human individuals. Looking at the study overall: Each donor had three CD4 naive, three CD4 memory, two CD8 naive and one CD8 memory plate.

Overall study results and limits: Estimated clonotype richness was generally higher in naive than memory subsets.

Germline V gives CDR1 SGHVS, CDR2 FQNEAQ. V shed 5 bases and J shed 3 bases, with 10 bases lying between them. The CDR3 totals 14 residues. Details on this clone: The target antigen is unknown.

This table comes from immunoSEQ multiplex PCR, and its TCRdb copy is limited to in-frame clones, with some not included. The sample has millions of clones; 85% to 95% are singletons. The rearrangement uses TRBV7-8 and TRBJ1-4; D remains unclear. Input material: naive CD4+ T cells sorted from blood. Subset denoted: CD45RA+ positively selected. This receptor was taken from a man between 18 and 35 years old in good health. Here the CDR3 reads CASSPSSANEKLFF. The CDR3 region has the DNA TGTGCCAGCAGCCCGTCGTCAGCTAATGAAAAACTGTTTTTT.